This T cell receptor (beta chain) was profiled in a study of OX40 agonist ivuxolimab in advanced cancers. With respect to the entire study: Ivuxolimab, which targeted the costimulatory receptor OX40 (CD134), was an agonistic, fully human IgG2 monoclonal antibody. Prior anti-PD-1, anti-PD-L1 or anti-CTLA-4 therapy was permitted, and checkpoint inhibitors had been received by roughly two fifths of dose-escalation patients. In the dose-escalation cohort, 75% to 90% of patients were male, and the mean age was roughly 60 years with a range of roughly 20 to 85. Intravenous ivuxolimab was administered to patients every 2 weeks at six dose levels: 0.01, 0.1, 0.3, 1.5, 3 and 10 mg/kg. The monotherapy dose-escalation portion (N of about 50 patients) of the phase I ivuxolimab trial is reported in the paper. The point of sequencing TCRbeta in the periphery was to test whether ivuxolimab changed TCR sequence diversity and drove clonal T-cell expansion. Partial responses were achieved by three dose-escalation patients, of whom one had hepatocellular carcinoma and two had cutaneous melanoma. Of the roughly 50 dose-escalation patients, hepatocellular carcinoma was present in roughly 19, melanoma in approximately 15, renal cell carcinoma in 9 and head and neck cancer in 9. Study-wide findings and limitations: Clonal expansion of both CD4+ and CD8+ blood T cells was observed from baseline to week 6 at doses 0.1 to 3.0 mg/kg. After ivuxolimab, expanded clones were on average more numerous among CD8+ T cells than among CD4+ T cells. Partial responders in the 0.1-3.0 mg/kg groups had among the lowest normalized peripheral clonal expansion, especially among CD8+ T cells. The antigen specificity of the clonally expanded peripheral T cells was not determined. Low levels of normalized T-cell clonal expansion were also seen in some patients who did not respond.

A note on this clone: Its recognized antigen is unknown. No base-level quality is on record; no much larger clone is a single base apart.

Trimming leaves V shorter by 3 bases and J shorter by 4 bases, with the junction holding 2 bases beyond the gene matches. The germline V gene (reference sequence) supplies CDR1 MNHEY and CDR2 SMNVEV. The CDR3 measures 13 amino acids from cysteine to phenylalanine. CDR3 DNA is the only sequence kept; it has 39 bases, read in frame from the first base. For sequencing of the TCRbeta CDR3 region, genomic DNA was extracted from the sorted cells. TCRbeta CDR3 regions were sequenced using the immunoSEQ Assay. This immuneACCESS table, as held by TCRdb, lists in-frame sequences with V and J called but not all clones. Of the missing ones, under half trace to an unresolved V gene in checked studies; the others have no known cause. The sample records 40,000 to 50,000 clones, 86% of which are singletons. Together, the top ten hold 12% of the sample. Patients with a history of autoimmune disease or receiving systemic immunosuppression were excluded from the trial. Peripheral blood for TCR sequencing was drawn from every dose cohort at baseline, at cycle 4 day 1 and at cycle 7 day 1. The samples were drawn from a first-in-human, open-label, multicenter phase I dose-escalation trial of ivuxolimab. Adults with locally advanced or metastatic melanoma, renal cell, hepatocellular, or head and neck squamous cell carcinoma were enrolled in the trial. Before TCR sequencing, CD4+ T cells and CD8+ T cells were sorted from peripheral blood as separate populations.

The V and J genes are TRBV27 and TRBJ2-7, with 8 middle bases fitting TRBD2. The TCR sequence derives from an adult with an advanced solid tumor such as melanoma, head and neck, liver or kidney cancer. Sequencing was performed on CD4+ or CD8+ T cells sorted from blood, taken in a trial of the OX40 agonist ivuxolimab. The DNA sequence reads TGTGCCAGCAGTTTGGGACTAGGGTACGAGCAGTACTTC. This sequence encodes CASSLGLGYEQYF.